The next 8 T cell receptor beta chains were all read from a single sample in a study of blood T cell repertoires in COVID-19. The table came from immunoSEQ multiplex PCR; TCRdb's copy has only in-frame clones and leaves some out. This table has 200,000 to 300,000 clones, approximately 80% appearing once. Sequenced sample: peripheral blood. The receptors were sampled from a man between 40 and 49 years old who had recovered from COVID-19.

The chain couples TRBV4-1 to TRBJ2-7; 8 nucleotides match TRBD1. The germline CDR1 and CDR2 sequences are MGHRA and YSYEKL. The CDR3 consists of 17 residues. After removal of 1 base from V and 1 base from J, the junction contained 9 bases not matched to a gene. The CDR3 DNA sequence: TGCGCCAGCAGCCAAGGTGCGCCGGGACAGGTATCCTACGAGCAGTACTTC. Translation gives CASSQGAPGQVSYEQYF.

This chain connects TRBV6-6 to TRBJ2-5; 8 nucleotides align to TRBD1. Trimming removed 5 bases from V and 5 bases from J; junction bases left unmatched: 4. The CDR3 is made up of 13 amino acids. CDR1 and CDR2 (germline): MNHNY, SVGAGI (reference sequence). The chain's CDR3 is CASSPGTGETQYF. CDR3 DNA: TGTGCCAGCAGTCCCGGGACAGGCGAGACCCAGTACTTC.

This clone has a handful of counts. The chain uses TRBV19 and TRBJ2-3; weak D call: TRBD1 (5 bases). CDR1 is LNHDA, CDR2 SQIVND, per germline (reference sequence). Trimming shortened V by 4 bases and J by 4 bases, and 15 bases separated the two germline ends. CDR3 length: 15 residues. Written as DNA, the CDR3 is TGTGCCAGTAGTAGGACCACCCAAGGGGCAGATACGCAGTATTTT. Its protein is CASSRTTQGADTQYF. Filled out from reference TRBV19 and TRBJ2-3, the complete variable domain reads DGGITQSPKYLFRKEGQNVTLSCEQNLNHDAMYWYRQDPGQGLRLIYYSQIVNDFQKGDIAEGYSVSREKKESFPLTVTSAQKNPTAFYLCASSRTTQGADTQYFGPGTRLTVL.

The chain carries TRBV11-3 and TRBJ2-1; TRBD2 agrees at 7 bases. CDR1 and CDR2 from the germline V gene are SGHNT and YENEEA. There are 16 residues in the CDR3. V lost 5 bases and J lost 6; bases outside the gene matches: 13. As DNA, the CDR3 is TGTGCCAGCAGCCGGTCGTCGGGGAGGGCCTCCAATGAGCAGTTCTTC. Its translation is CASSRSSGRASNEQFF.

This rearrangement joins TRBV10-3 to TRBJ1-3, with D uncertain. CDR3 size: 16 residues. V was clipped by 4 bases and J by 2 bases, with 15 bases between them. Germline V gives CDR1 ENHRY, CDR2 SYGVKD. CDR3 nucleotide sequence: TGTGCCATCAGTGGTTCCAGTACCTTGCCTGGAAACACCATATATTTT. Its protein is CAISGSSTLPGNTIYF.

CDR3 coding DNA: TGTGCCAGCAGTTATACTACAACATACGAGCAGTACTTC. Amino acids: CASSYTTTYEQYF. The J gene is TRBJ2-7, the V gene TRBV6-2 or TRBV6-3; D remains ambiguous. The CDR3 has 13 amino acids. With 3 bases removed from V and 4 bases from J, the gap between germline ends came to 10 bases. From germline, CDR1 is MNHEY and CDR2 SVGEGT.

The CDR3 nucleotides are TGTGCCAGCGCGCCTTTTAGCCGGCCTGGGGAGCAGTACTTC. Protein: CASAPFSRPGEQYF. The chain joins TRBV5-6 to TRBJ2-7; D remains ambiguous. The CDR3 consists of 14 residues. Germline V gene lookup returns CDR1 SGHDT and CDR2 YYEEEE. V lost 7 bases, J lost 7 bases, and 21 bases lay in between. The full variable domain, rest sourced from reference TRBV5-6 and TRBJ2-7, is DAGVTQSPTHLIKTRGQQVTLRCSPKSGHDTVSWYQQALGQGPQFIFQYYEEEERQRGNFPDRFSGHQFPNYSSELNVNALLLGDSALYLCASAPFSRPGEQYFGPGTRLTVT.

This CDR3 reads CASSEQDGTVSNQPQHF. The CDR3 DNA follows: TGTGCCAGCAGTGAGCAAGACGGGACAGTTAGCAATCAGCCCCAGCATTTT. The rearrangement uses TRBV6-1 and TRBJ1-5; 7 nucleotides match TRBD1. Per the germline V gene, CDR1 is MNHNS and CDR2 is SASEGT. J lost 0 bases, V lost 3 bases, and 8 bases had no gene match. The CDR3 spans 17 residues.